These 27 T cell receptor beta chains originate from one sample sequenced in a study of shared clonotypes between healthy human individuals (dated by TCRdb to between 2020 and 2021). Receptor amplification or capture employed the immunoSEQ multiplex PCR assay. TCRdb stores this immuneACCESS table with in-frame sequences only. Part of the clones is absent; in the studies checked, under half of the shortfall reflects unresolved V genes, and no reason is known for the rest. The sample profile shows 450,000 to 500,000 clones; more than 75% of them were found once. The top ten clonotypes cover 9.5% to 15% of the sample. What was sequenced was PBMCs. These receptors were taken from a middle-aged woman in good health. Some clones in this sample may be carry-over from other donors' samples.

J is TRBJ1-1 and V is TRBV28; tentatively, D is TRBD1 (6 bases). The germline V gene has CDR1 MDHEN and CDR2 SYDVKM. The CDR3 has 16 amino acids. V was trimmed by 5 bases and J by 4 bases, leaving 20 bases between them. CDR3 nucleotides: TGTGCCAGCAGTCCTGTTCTTGGGGGGCTGCGCACTGAAGCTTTCTTT. It yields the protein CASSPVLGGLRTEAFF.

The table lists this clone with a count of one. CDR3 residues: CSAQQGGMNTEAFF. The CDR3 bases are TGCAGCGCTCAACAGGGGGGCATGAACACTGAAGCTTTCTTT. The chain carries TRBV29-1 and TRBJ1-1; 8 positions match TRBD1. Trimming at V came to 7 bases and at J to 0 bases, leaving 7 bases not matched to a gene. This CDR3 region has 14 residues. Germline V lookup: CDR1 SQVTM, CDR2 ANQGSEA.

The gene calls are TRBV7-2 and TRBJ1-3; D uncertain. Deletions cut 5 bases from V and 3 bases from J, with 20 bases between. The germline gives CDR1 SGHTA, CDR2 FQGNSA. CDR3 size: 17 residues. The CDR3 here is CASSRASGGQHGNTIYF. CDR3 DNA sequence: TGTGCCAGCAGCCGAGCCTCAGGAGGGCAACATGGAAACACCATATATTTT. Using reference TRBV7-2 and TRBJ1-3 for the parts outside the CDR3, the full variable domain is GAGVSQSPSNKVTEKGKDVELRCDPISGHTALYWYRQSLGQGLEFLIYFQGNSAPDKSGLPSDRFSAERTGGSVSTLTIQRTQQEDSAVYLCASSRASGGQHGNTIYFGEGSWLTVV.

The chain recombines TRBV6-4 with TRBJ2-2; D not certain. CDR3 length: 14 amino acids. Germline V gives CDR1 MRHNA, CDR2 SNTAGT. V lost 4 bases to trimming and J lost 2 bases, with 8 bases between them. CDR3 coding DNA: TGTGCCAGCAGTGCAATAGTAAACACCGGGGAGCTGTTTTTT. Its protein product is CASSAIVNTGELFF.

V and J are TRBV6-1 and TRBJ2-7, with 8 bases fitting TRBD1. There are 14 residues in the CDR3. Per germline, CDR1 MNHNS and CDR2 SASEGT. V trimming: 3 bases; J trimming: 2 bases; junction bases outside the gene matches: 3. The CDR3 coding sequence is TGTGCCAGCAGTGACAGGGGGCAGACCTACGAGCAGTACTTC. Amino acids: CASSDRGQTYEQYF.

In the case of this clone: This may come from a read error, since a much larger clone is one base off. In the same sample, other DNA sequences code for this CDR3. V gene TRBV2 combines with J gene TRBJ2-2; TRBD1 matches 8 bases. The length of the CDR3 is 17 residues. The ends lost 9 bases at V and 7 bases at J; junction bases unmatched: 19. CDR1 and CDR2 (germline): SNHLY, FYNNEI. CDR3 residues: CASTSGTGVLSGGELFF. The CDR3 DNA follows: TGTGCCAGTACTTCCGGGACAGGTGTCCTCAGTGGCGGGGAGCTGTTTTTT.

V and J are TRBV6-5 and TRBJ2-5, with 7 bases lining up with TRBD2. This CDR3 has 15 residues. J lost 7 bases, V lost 0 bases, and 8 bases had no gene match. Germline CDR1 is MNHEY and CDR2 is SVGAGI. CDR3 DNA sequence: TGTGCCAGCAGTTACTCGTCGGGGTCGGGAGGGACCCAGTACTTC. Its translation is CASSYSSGSGGTQYF.

Only one count was recorded for this clone. The J gene is TRBJ1-2, the V gene TRBV18; TRBD1 matches 8 bases. The germline V gene encodes CDR1 KGHSH and CDR2 LQKENI. V lost 3 bases and J lost 4; bases outside the gene matches: 4. This CDR3 is built from 14 residues. DNA for the CDR3: TGTGCCAGCTCACCGACTGGGACAGGCTATGGCTACACCTTC. It encodes CASSPTGTGYGYTF.

There are many counts of this clone. This chain uses TRBV6-5 with TRBJ2-3; 10 nucleotides match TRBD2. This CDR3 has 15 residues. Per the germline V gene, CDR1 is MNHEY and CDR2 is SVGAGI. Losses at the gene ends were 6 bases for V and 4 bases for J; bases not matched to a gene: 7. The CDR3 is CASRHSGRSPDTQYF. Written as DNA, the CDR3 is TGTGCCAGCAGACATAGCGGGAGGTCCCCAGATACGCAGTATTTT.

The CDR3 here is CASSQEGGRPSNYGYTF. The CDR3 DNA sequence: TGCGCCAGCAGCCAAGAGGGGGGGCGTCCCTCGAACTATGGCTACACCTTC. The J gene is TRBJ1-2, the V gene TRBV4-1, with D tentatively TRBD1 (6 bases). The germline V and J ends were trimmed by 0 bases and 2 bases, with 16 bases remaining between them. The CDR3 runs to 17 residues. The germline gives CDR1 MGHRA, CDR2 YSYEKL.

This sequence joins TRBV25-1 and TRBJ2-1, with D possibly matching TRBD2 (6 bases). V dropped 6 bases and J dropped 0 bases, with 6 bases sitting between them. This CDR3 has 13 amino acids. Germline V gene lookup returns CDR1 MGHDK and CDR2 SYGVNS. CDR3 sequence (DNA): TGTGCCAGCAGCGGGAGCTCCTACAATGAGCAGTTCTTC. Residues: CASSGSSYNEQFF.

J is TRBJ1-1 and V is TRBV27; no firm D call. Germline lookup yields CDR1 MNHEY and CDR2 SMNVEV (reference sequence). This CDR3 has 10 amino acids. V was cut by 6 bases and J by 2 bases, with 1 base left in between. The CDR3 DNA follows: TGTGCCAGCAGCAACACTGAAGCTTTCTTT. Residues: CASSNTEAFF.

The chain links TRBV2 to TRBJ2-3, with 11 bases aligning to TRBD1. V shed 6 bases and J 8 bases; nucleotides not matched to a gene: 10. The CDR3 length is 15 residues. Per the germline V gene, CDR1 is SNHLY and CDR2 is FYNNEI. CDR3 DNA: TGTGCCAGCAGCGACCTCGGGACAGGGGGGGGTACGCAGTATTTT. This encodes CASSDLGTGGGTQYF.

The chain joins TRBV4-2 to TRBJ1-4; D is possibly TRBD1 (6 bases). This CDR3 spans 17 amino acids. The V gene lost 1 base and the J gene lost 7 bases, with 19 bases spanning the gap. Germline loops: CDR1 LGHNA, CDR2 YNFKEQ. The CDR3 DNA sequence: TGTGCCAGCAGCCAAGTTGGGCAGGGAGGGGGGTTTGAAAAACTGTTTTTT. Encoded protein: CASSQVGQGGGFEKLFF.

This clone was picked up a small number of times. This chain links TRBV4-1 with TRBJ2-1; the D is unclear. Trimming cost V 0 bases and J 2 bases, with 11 bases left between them. CDR1 and CDR2 (germline): MGHRA, YSYEKL. The CDR3 sequence is 16 residues long. CDR3 loop: CASSQEGSSPYNEQFF. CDR3 nucleotide sequence: TGCGCCAGCAGCCAAGAAGGCAGCTCCCCCTACAATGAGCAGTTCTTC.

This clone was detected once. The gene calls are TRBV4-3 and TRBJ1-6; no definite D call. Trimming cost V 2 bases and J 10 bases, with 9 bases left between them. Per the germline V gene, CDR1 is LGHNA and CDR2 is YSLEER. CDR3 length: 13 residues. Written as DNA, the CDR3 is TGCGCCAGCAGCCAACTAGAGAACTCACCCCTCCACTTT. This codes for CASSQLENSPLHF.

The V and J genes are TRBV2 and TRBJ2-1; TRBD2 might be the D (5 bases). Germline CDR1 is SNHLY and CDR2 is FYNNEI. V dropped 6 bases and J dropped 2 bases, with 14 bases sitting between them. The CDR3 is made up of 15 amino acids. CDR3: CASRRAATPYNEQFF. In nucleotides, the CDR3 is TGTGCCAGCAGACGAGCGGCGACACCCTACAATGAGCAGTTCTTC.

This clone appeared a single time. The genes are TRBV28 and TRBJ1-1; a possible D gene is TRBD1 (5 bases). V was clipped by 5 bases and J by 8 bases, with 18 bases between them. This CDR3 has 14 amino acids. Germline CDR1 MDHEN, CDR2 SYDVKM. The CDR3 is CASSPPGGVFEAFF. The CDR3 bases are TGTGCCAGCAGTCCGCCAGGAGGGGTTTTCGAAGCTTTCTTT. Filled out from reference TRBV28 and TRBJ1-1, the complete variable domain reads DVKVTQSSRYLVKRTGEKVFLECVQDMDHENMFWYRQDPGLGLRLIYFSYDVKMKEKGDIPEGYSVSREKKERFSLILESASTNQTSMYLCASSPPGGVFEAFFGQGTRLTVV.

The chain employs TRBV6-4 and TRBJ2-1, with D perhaps TRBD1 or TRBD2 (5 bases each). Trimming stripped 10 bases from V and 7 bases from J, with 17 bases between. The CDR3 consists of 13 residues. Germline lookup yields CDR1 MRHNA and CDR2 SNTAGT. CDR3 in amino acids: CATGRDHGNEQFF. In DNA, the CDR3 is TGTGCCACCGGCCGGGACCACGGTAATGAGCAGTTCTTC.

This clone has a count of ten or more. This chain connects TRBV19 to TRBJ2-7, with a weak D call TRBD1 (7 bases). Per germline, CDR1 LNHDA and CDR2 SQIVND (reference sequence). This CDR3 has 15 residues. With 1 base removed from V and 7 bases from J, the gap between germline ends came to 17 bases. The DNA of the CDR3 is TGTGCCAGTAGTATAGTCCCGACGACAGGGAGGGAGCAGTACTTC. Its protein product is CASSIVPTTGREQYF.

This clone has more than one count but fewer than ten. This sequence joins TRBV19 and TRBJ2-2, with 8 nucleotides matching TRBD1. From germline, CDR1 is LNHDA and CDR2 SQIVND (reference sequence). J lost 0 bases, V lost 4 bases, and 1 base had no gene match. The CDR3 has 15 residues. CDR3 DNA: TGTGCCAGTAGTAGGACAGGGACGAACACCGGGGAGCTGTTTTTT. This translates into CASSRTGTNTGELFF.

This clone was counted at least ten times. The CDR3 region is CASSLAGTSSYEQYF. CDR3 bases: TGTGCCAGCAGCTTAGCAGGGACGAGCTCCTACGAGCAGTACTTC. This chain links TRBV7-9 with TRBJ2-7, with D tentatively TRBD1 or TRBD2 (5 bases each). The CDR3 is 15 amino acids. Trimming pared 0 bases from V and 0 bases from J, leaving 9 bases between. The germline V gene encodes CDR1 SEHNR and CDR2 FQNEAQ (reference sequence).

J is TRBJ1-5 and V is TRBV28; perhaps TRBD1 as D (6 bases). Germline loops: CDR1 MDHEN, CDR2 SYDVKM. There are 14 residues in the CDR3. The V end was cut by 6 bases, the J end by 2 bases, with 11 bases between. CDR3 region: CASRGGLGNQPQHF. The CDR3 DNA sequence: TGTGCCAGCAGGGGGGGGCTGGGCAATCAGCCCCAGCATTTT.

V gene TRBV10-3 combines with J gene TRBJ2-1, with TRBD2 matching 13 bases. V was pared by 2 bases and J by 9 bases, with 7 bases of the junction left unmatched. This CDR3 region has 16 residues. Looked up from germline, CDR1 is ENHRY and CDR2 is SYGVKD. CDR3 protein: CAISEPTSGRASEQFF. The CDR3 nucleotides are TGTGCCATCAGTGAGCCCACTAGCGGGAGGGCTAGTGAGCAGTTCTTC.

This clone came up once. The chain is built from TRBV12-1 and TRBJ2-7; the table's D call, TRBD2, was not checked against the DNA. TRBV12-1 is tagged as a pseudogene. This CDR3 is 16 amino acids long. DNA for the CDR3: TGTGCCAGCAGCTCCCGGACTAGCGGGGCCCCCTACGAGCAGTACTTC. Amino acids: CASSSRTSGAPYEQYF.

The CDR3 nucleotides are TGTGCCAGCAGCAATGGACAGGGGGCTTCTACGCAGCAGTACTTC. Translating it yields CASSNGQGASTQQYF. The chain joins TRBV7-6 to TRBJ2-7, with TRBD1 matching 11 bases. Germline values: CDR1 SGHVS, CDR2 FNYEAQ. V lost 5 bases, J lost 8 bases, and 11 bases stayed unmatched. This CDR3 region has 15 residues.

This chain links TRBV7-3 with TRBJ2-7, with D maybe TRBD1 (5 bases). V lost 5 bases and J lost 5, with 16 bases in between. The length of the CDR3 is 14 residues. In germline, CDR1 is SGHTA, CDR2 FQGTGA. CDR3 region: CASSPRLDSHEQYF. In DNA form, the CDR3 reads TGTGCCAGCAGCCCCCGCCTAGACAGTCACGAGCAGTACTTC.